Following are 20 T cell receptor beta chains from one sample sequenced in a study of T cells after yellow fever vaccination. TCRdb re-called the 5' RACE reads with MiXCR, one entry per CDR3 protein. The top ten hold more than 15% of the sample, which has a few hundred thousand distinct CDR3 sequences, roughly 10% seen once. This sample comprised PBMCs, obtained on the day of the first yellow fever vaccination. The receptors derive from a man aged 18-30 years who received the YFV17D yellow fever vaccine.

The gene calls are TRBV5-4 and TRBJ2-2; D unresolved. The germline V gene has CDR1 SGHNT and CDR2 YYREEE (reference sequence). The ends were cut back, 2 bases at V and 5 bases at J, with 7 bases in the middle. CDR3 length equals 13 residues. CDR3 loop: CASSFQLTGELFF. Here the CDR3 DNA reads TGTGCCAGCAGCTTCCAGTTGACCGGGGAGCTGTTTTTT.

The J gene is TRBJ2-7, the V gene TRBV7-2; D might be TRBD1 (5 bases). The CDR3 has 13 residues. The germline V and J ends were trimmed by 5 bases and 3 bases, with 11 bases remaining between them. Per germline, CDR1 SGHTA and CDR2 FQGNSA. DNA for the CDR3: TGTGCCAGCAGCCCGGACATTTACTACGAGCAGTACGTC. Its translation: CASSPDIYYEQYV.

The chain employs TRBV7-6 and TRBJ2-7; possibly TRBD2 for D (6 bases). The germline gives CDR1 SGHVS, CDR2 FNYEAQ. This CDR3 contains 15 residues. The V end lost 1 base, the J end lost 7 bases, and 17 bases lay between the germline ends. The CDR3 sequence is CASSLVPGVSGEQYF. CDR3 sequence (DNA): TGTGCCAGCAGCTTAGTTCCGGGAGTCTCCGGGGAGCAGTACTTC. Full variable domain (remainder filled in from reference TRBV7-6 and TRBJ2-7): GAGVSQSPRYKVTKRGQDVALRCDPISGHVSLYWYRQALGQGPEFLTYFNYEAQQDKSGLPNDRFSAERPEGSISTLTIQRTEQRDSAMYRCASSLVPGVSGEQYFGPGTRLTVT.

This clonotype was detected a few times. This rearrangement joins TRBV12-3 or TRBV12-4 to TRBJ1-5, with 7 bases that match TRBD1. The V segment lost 6 bases and the J segment 6 bases; nucleotides outside the gene matches: 11. This CDR3 has 15 amino acids. In nucleotides, the CDR3 is TGTGCCAGCAGCCCGACAGGGAATCGCCGTCAGCCCCAGCATTTT. Protein product: CASSPTGNRRQPQHF.

A few counts support this clonotype. The J gene is TRBJ2-3, the V gene TRBV20-1, with 9 bases identical to TRBD2. Germline values: CDR1 DFQATT, CDR2 SNEGSKA (reference sequence). The J segment lost 6 bases and the V segment lost 0 bases, leaving 10 bases of the junction unmatched. The CDR3 totals 16 residues. The CDR3 loop reads CSARDHRGGAWDTQYF. Here the CDR3 DNA reads TGCAGTGCTAGAGATCATCGCGGGGGGGCTTGGGATACGCAGTATTTT.

This clonotype has just a few counts. The CDR3 DNA follows: TGTGCCATCAGTGGGACAGGGCCCCCCGGGACCCAGTACTTC. As protein: CAISGTGPPGTQYF. This chain joins TRBV10-3 and TRBJ2-5; 8 nucleotides align to TRBD1. V lost 4 bases and J lost 7; bases outside the gene matches: 8. Germline CDR1 and CDR2: ENHRY and SYGVKD. The CDR3 runs 14 residues.

V is TRBV19 and J is TRBJ1-2; TRBD1 is a possible D gene (6 bases). CDR3 length: 16 residues. The V gene lost 5 bases and the J gene lost 1 base, with 17 bases spanning the gap. The germline CDR1 and CDR2 sequences are LNHDA and SQIVND (reference sequence). CDR3 region: CASSSRTGTYNYGYTF. The DNA for the CDR3 is TGTGCCAGTAGTTCTCGAACAGGGACCTATAACTATGGCTACACCTTC.

A few counts support this clonotype. The chain has TRBV28 and TRBJ2-7; the D gene could be TRBD1 or TRBD2 (5 bases each). The CDR3 extends over 13 amino acids. Germline V gives CDR1 MDHEN, CDR2 SYDVKM. V dropped 6 bases and J dropped 0 bases, with 9 bases sitting between them. The CDR3 nucleotides are TGTGCCAGCAGGAGGGGCTTCTCCTACGAGCAGTACGTC. Amino acids: CASRRGFSYEQYV.

The CDR3 here is CASSRDTGYGYTF. The CDR3, as DNA: TGTGCCAGCTCACGGGACACCGGCTATGGCTACACCTTC. This chain connects TRBV18 to TRBJ1-2; D perhaps matches TRBD1 (6 bases). Looked up from germline, CDR1 is KGHSH and CDR2 is LQKENI. The CDR3 is 13 residues long. V lost 4 bases, J lost 4 bases, and 10 bases lay in between.

The chain is built from TRBV12-3 or TRBV12-4 and TRBJ2-2; TRBD1 matches 10 bases. CDR3 length: 14 amino acids. Trimming took 8 bases from V and 4 from J; bases not matched to a gene: 4. The CDR3 DNA sequence: TGTGCCAGCCGACAGGGGGCGGTCACCGGGGAGCTGTTTTTT. Encoded protein: CASRQGAVTGELFF.

The V gene is TRBV20-1, the J gene TRBJ1-3; D is unclear. Trimming left V 4 bases short and J 6 bases short, with 10 bases between. The length of the CDR3 is 12 residues. Looked up from germline, CDR1 is DFQATT and CDR2 is SNEGSKA (reference sequence). The CDR3 here is CSANEGENTIYF. For the CDR3, the DNA is TGCAGTGCTAATGAAGGAGAAAACACCATATATTTT.

The chain joins TRBV6-1 to TRBJ2-7, with D tentatively TRBD1 (5 bases). CDR1 and CDR2 (germline): MNHNS, SASEGT. The CDR3 sequence is 14 residues long. V was pared by 5 bases and J by 3 bases, with 14 bases between. CDR3: CASSLRGDRYEQYF. The CDR3 region has the DNA TGTGCCAGCAGTCTAAGGGGTGACCGCTACGAGCAGTACTTC.

The J gene is TRBJ2-2, the V gene TRBV24-1; D tentatively fits TRBD1 or TRBD2 (6 bases each). Germline V gives CDR1 KGHDR, CDR2 SFDVKD. The CDR3 spans 15 residues. With 7 bases removed from V and 5 bases from J, the gap between germline ends came to 16 bases. The CDR3 DNA sequence: TGTGCCACCAGCAGGGGAGGAATGTCGACCGGGGAGCTGTTTTTT. The encoded protein is CATSRGGMSTGELFF.

The chain employs TRBV6-2 or TRBV6-3 and TRBJ2-7; 8 positions match TRBD1. The CDR3 totals 10 residues. Germline V gene lookup returns CDR1 MNHEY and CDR2 SVGEGT. The V and J ends lost 6 bases and 11 bases, in that order; junction bases with no gene match: 3. The CDR3 is CASSGQGKYF. CDR3 in DNA: TGTGCCAGCAGCGGACAGGGAAAGTACTTC.

This clonotype was recorded a few times. This chain uses TRBV7-2 with TRBJ2-1, with D possibly called TRBD1 or TRBD2 (6 bases each). CDR1 and CDR2 from the germline V gene are SGHTA and FQGNSA. This CDR3 has 16 amino acids. Trimming shortened V by 7 bases and J by 1 base, and 17 bases separated the two germline ends. The CDR3 DNA reads as TGTGCCAGCACTCCTGGGGGCAGCGGGTCCTACAATGAGCAGTTCTTC. Residues: CASTPGGSGSYNEQFF.

This clonotype was seen a single time. This chain links TRBV10-3 with TRBJ2-2; no clear D gene. Germline assignment: CDR1 ENHRY and CDR2 SYGVKD. Deletions cut 2 bases from V and 2 bases from J, with 6 bases between. CDR3 size: 14 residues. The CDR3 DNA is TGTGCCATCAGTGAGACAGAAAACACCGGGGAGCTGTTTTTT. Translated, it gives CAISETENTGELFF.

This clonotype turned up a few times. The chain carries TRBV12-3 or TRBV12-4 and TRBJ1-6; D remains unclear. Trimming left V 7 bases short and J 7 bases short, with 17 bases between. The CDR3 consists of 15 residues. This CDR3 is CASTRSTTRNSPLHF. CDR3 coding DNA: TGTGCCAGCACCCGGTCGACAACACGAAATTCACCCCTCCACTTT.

J is TRBJ1-1 and V is TRBV6-2 or TRBV6-3, with D unresolved. Per the germline V gene, CDR1 is MNHEY and CDR2 is SVGEGT. The CDR3 has 16 amino acids. V lost 0 bases and J lost 8, with 19 bases in between. The CDR3 loop is CASSYSSDIPIGEAFF. Here the CDR3 DNA reads TGTGCCAGCAGTTACTCGAGCGACATCCCCATCGGAGAAGCTTTCTTT.

The rearrangement uses TRBV6-1 and TRBJ2-7; 10 positions agree with TRBD2. This CDR3 region has 15 residues. The junction had 7 bases not matched to a gene; V was cut back by 6 bases and J by 2 bases. CDR1 is MNHNS and CDR2 is SASEGT in the germline V gene. CDR3 nucleotides: TGTGCCAGCAGGGCCGGGACTAGCGCCGCCTACGAGCAGTACGTC. Encoded protein: CASRAGTSAAYEQYV.

In DNA form, the CDR3 reads TGTGCCAGCAGCTTAGTACAGGGGTCCCAGCATTTT. Protein product: CASSLVQGSQHF. The chain employs TRBV7-9 and TRBJ1-5; 7 positions agree with TRBD1. The CDR3 has 12 residues. Germline V gives CDR1 SEHNR, CDR2 FQNEAQ (reference sequence). With V trimmed by 1 base and J by 11 bases, 2 bases remained unmatched.